The 27 T cell receptor beta chains reported below all come from one sample, sequenced in a study of T cell responses to AZD1222 COVID-19 vaccine. Data came from immunoSEQ multiplex PCR; TCRdb stores just in-frame clones and leaves some out. This sample has 200,000 or so clones, with about 90% found just once. The source material was peripheral blood, sampled on day 0 of AZD1222 vaccination. Receptors originate from an adult in good health.

The genes are TRBV5-1 and TRBJ1-6; D is uncertain. Germline CDR1 is SGHRS and CDR2 is YFSETQ. The CDR3 runs to 15 residues. V was clipped by 4 bases and J by 10 bases, with 18 bases between them. The CDR3 bases are TGCGCCAGCAGCAGCGCCCCGGGTCGTAACTCACCCCTCCACTTT. It encodes CASSSAPGRNSPLHF.

The chain recombines TRBV27 with TRBJ1-5, with D possibly TRBD1 on 6 matching bases. Germline CDR1 and CDR2: MNHEY and SMNVEV (reference sequence). This CDR3 contains 18 residues. V lost 6 bases, J lost 2 bases, and 23 bases lay in between. CDR3 sequence reads: CASRPMGASWVGNQPQHF. The CDR3 DNA reads TGTGCCAGCAGGCCAATGGGGGCCAGTTGGGTTGGCAATCAGCCCCAGCATTTT.

The chain links TRBV4-2 to TRBJ2-1, with TRBD2 identical over 14 bases. CDR3 size: 17 residues. J gave up 4 bases and V 4 bases, and 6 bases lay outside the gene matches. The V gene's germline CDR1 is LGHNA and CDR2 YNFKEQ. For the CDR3, the DNA is TGTGCCAGCAGCCGTGGGACTAGCGGGGGCCTATACAATGAGCAGTTCTTC. Translation: CASSRGTSGGLYNEQFF.

This clone was seen only once. This sequence joins TRBV5-1 and TRBJ2-5; maybe TRBD1 (6 bases). Germline V lookup: CDR1 SGHRS, CDR2 YFSETQ. V was shortened by 4 bases and J by 3 bases, with 25 bases between the two germline ends. CDR3 length: 18 residues. The CDR3 loop is CASSPNFRDNQIKETQYF. The CDR3 coding sequence is TGCGCCAGCAGCCCGAACTTCCGGGACAACCAGATTAAAGAGACCCAGTACTTC.

This clone was counted between two and nine times. The chain has TRBV6-5 and TRBJ2-1; D possibly uses TRBD1 or TRBD2 (5 bases each). CDR3 length equals 14 residues. V dropped 7 bases and J dropped 10 bases, with 20 bases sitting between them. The germline V gene has CDR1 MNHEY and CDR2 SVGAGI. This CDR3 is CASKPGPPVGEQFF. CDR3 coding DNA: TGTGCCAGCAAACCGGGACCTCCCGTTGGGGAGCAGTTCTTC.

The rearrangement joins TRBV30 to TRBJ1-5, with 9 bases matching TRBD1. Losses at the gene ends were 0 bases for V and 7 bases for J; bases not matched to a gene: 13. Germline CDR1 reads GTSNPN; CDR2 reads SVGIG (reference sequence). The CDR3 is 17 amino acids. The CDR3 coding sequence is TGTGCCTGGAGTGTAGTGCCCGGGACAGGGAGCGGGCAGCCCCAGCATTTT. It is translated as CAWSVVPGTGSGQPQHF.

The chain links TRBV6-2 or TRBV6-3 to TRBJ1-5; TRBD1 aligns across 8 bases. The CDR3 length is 16 residues. Per germline, CDR1 MNHEY and CDR2 SVGEGT. Unmatched junction bases numbered 6, after V lost 2 bases and J lost 3 bases. CDR3 protein: CASSYGQGRDNQPQHF. The CDR3 DNA reads TGTGCCAGCAGTTACGGACAGGGTAGGGACAATCAGCCCCAGCATTTT.

This rearrangement joins TRBV19 to TRBJ1-1; D is perhaps TRBD1 (5 bases). The CDR3 is made up of 14 amino acids. V dropped 0 bases and J dropped 6 bases, with 11 bases sitting between them. Per germline, CDR1 LNHDA and CDR2 SQIVND (reference sequence). The chain's CDR3 is CASSIDPGLAEAFF. The DNA of the CDR3 is TGTGCCAGTAGTATAGATCCAGGGTTGGCTGAAGCTTTCTTT.

This clone has a single count. This chain connects TRBV6-5 to TRBJ2-7, with 9 positions matching TRBD2. This CDR3 spans 16 amino acids. Losses at the gene ends were 0 bases for V and 2 bases for J; bases not matched to a gene: 5. The V gene's germline CDR1 is MNHEY and CDR2 SVGAGI. CDR3 sequence: CASSYSSTSGPYEQYF. For the CDR3, the DNA is TGTGCCAGCAGTTACTCGTCGACTAGCGGCCCCTACGAGCAGTACTTC.

The chain couples TRBV28 to TRBJ1-2; D is undetermined. Trimming left V 6 bases short and J 7 bases short, with 12 bases between. This CDR3 has 12 residues. In germline, CDR1 is MDHEN, CDR2 SYDVKM. In DNA form, the CDR3 reads TGTGCCAGCAGGAGGCCAGAGGGTGGCTACACCTTC. Translation: CASRRPEGGYTF.

The V call is TRBV28, the J call TRBJ1-2; 7 bases are a match to TRBD1. The CDR3 loop spans 17 amino acids. V lost 5 bases, J lost 2 bases, and 14 bases stayed unmatched. Germline V gives CDR1 MDHEN, CDR2 SYDVKM. The CDR3 DNA reads as TGTGCCAGCAGTCCGTTAAAACCGGGACAGCAGAACTATGGCTACACCTTC. It specifies CASSPLKPGQQNYGYTF.

The chain uses TRBV19 and TRBJ1-5; D ambiguous. The CDR3 contains 12 residues. Germline V gene sequence: CDR1 LNHDA, CDR2 SQIVND (reference sequence). Trimming removed 8 bases from V and 7 bases from J, with 12 bases in between. For the CDR3, the DNA is TGTGCCAGTCCCGACGGTGGGCAGCCCCAGCATTTT. Protein product: CASPDGGQPQHF.

The rearrangement joins TRBV4-1 to TRBJ1-5; D is unclear. V lost 0 bases and J 0 bases, leaving 18 bases between the germline ends. Per germline, CDR1 MGHRA and CDR2 YSYEKL. The CDR3 spans 19 residues. CDR3 region: CASSQDSHKSPDSNQPQHF. In DNA, the CDR3 is TGCGCCAGCAGCCAAGATAGTCATAAATCGCCTGATAGCAATCAGCCCCAGCATTTT.

The chain carries TRBV29-1 and TRBJ1-2, with 11 bases aligning to TRBD1. Germline V gene sequence: CDR1 SQVTM, CDR2 ANQGSEA. V trimming: 4 bases; J trimming: 2 bases; junction bases outside the gene matches: 3. The CDR3 is made up of 14 amino acids. CDR3 sequence (DNA): TGCAGCGTTGGGACAGGGGGCCGAAACTATGGCTACACCTTC. It codes for CSVGTGGRNYGYTF.

The rearrangement joins TRBV5-1 to TRBJ1-4; 10 bases are shared with TRBD1. The V segment lost 7 bases and the J segment 5 bases; nucleotides outside the gene matches: 5. Germline CDR1 is SGHRS and CDR2 is YFSETQ. The CDR3 totals 14 residues. The CDR3 DNA is TGCGCCAGCCGACAGGGGGCGTCAAATGAAAAACTGTTTTTT. Translating gives CASRQGASNEKLFF.

This rearrangement joins TRBV11-3 to TRBJ2-7; 14 bases line up with TRBD2. This CDR3 contains 13 residues. The V gene end was trimmed by 4 bases and the J gene end by 9 bases; junction bases not matched to a gene: 2. Per germline, CDR1 SGHNT and CDR2 YENEEA. The CDR3 reads CASSSGLAGGQYF. The DNA of the CDR3 is TGTGCCAGCAGCTCAGGACTAGCGGGGGGGCAGTACTTC.

The V and J genes are TRBV5-5 and TRBJ1-1; 9 bases fit TRBD1. V shed 4 bases, J shed 5 bases, and the junction held 12 bases outside the gene matches. There are 16 residues in the CDR3. CDR1 is SGHKS, CDR2 YYEKEE, per germline (reference sequence). The CDR3 is CASSPNPIQGATEAFF. The DNA for the CDR3 is TGTGCCAGCAGCCCCAACCCTATACAGGGGGCGACTGAAGCTTTCTTT.

The chain recombines TRBV19 with TRBJ1-5; tentatively, D is TRBD1 (6 bases). The CDR3 totals 15 residues. Germline V gene lookup returns CDR1 LNHDA and CDR2 SQIVND (reference sequence). V was shortened by 11 bases and J by 2 bases, with 19 bases between the two germline ends. CDR3 nucleotides: TGTGCCGGCTCCCAGGGGCGGGCTGGCAATCAGCCCCAGCATTTT. Protein product: CAGSQGRAGNQPQHF.

This sequence joins TRBV5-6 and TRBJ1-2, with D possibly matching TRBD1 (6 bases). CDR1 is SGHDT and CDR2 is YYEEEE in the germline V gene. The CDR3 loop spans 13 amino acids. V lost 6 bases to trimming and J lost 7 bases, with 16 bases between them. CDR3 region: CASTLRARGGYTF. In DNA form, the CDR3 reads TGTGCCAGCACCCTCCGGGCCAGGGGTGGCTACACCTTC.

V usage is TRBV7-9 and J usage is TRBJ1-5; no clear D gene. V was pared by 5 bases and J by 3 bases, with 11 bases between. This CDR3 is 14 amino acids long. CDR1 is SEHNR, CDR2 FQNEAQ, per germline (reference sequence). Here the CDR3 DNA reads TGTGCCAGCAGCCAAGTGGCTTCCAATCAGCCCCAGCATTTT. Its translation: CASSQVASNQPQHF.

The chain combines TRBV6-5 with TRBJ2-5; TRBD1 is a possible D gene (8 bases). The CDR3 runs to 14 residues. Between the trimmed V and J ends, which lost 2 bases and 7 bases, there was a span of 14 bases. Germline V gene data show CDR1 as MNHEY and CDR2 as SVGAGI. CDR3 region: CASSYRQGRGTQYF. The CDR3 bases are TGTGCCAGCAGTTACCGACAGGGGAGGGGGACCCAGTACTTC.

This clone occurred once. This rearrangement joins TRBV5-6 to TRBJ1-2, with TRBD1 matching over 7 bases. Germline V lookup: CDR1 SGHDT, CDR2 YYEEEE. The CDR3 loop spans 13 amino acids. J gave up 6 bases and V 0 bases, and 2 bases lay outside the gene matches. This CDR3 reads CASSLDRGHGYTF. CDR3 DNA sequence: TGTGCCAGCAGCTTGGACAGGGGTCATGGCTACACCTTC.

This clone was seen once. The chain uses TRBV28 and TRBJ1-5, with D unclear. This CDR3 has 12 residues. Germline values: CDR1 MDHEN, CDR2 SYDVKM. Trimming took off 4 bases at V and 7 bases at J, with 8 bases between the two ends. The CDR3 sequence is CASSSQSQPQHF. The CDR3 region has the DNA TGTGCCAGCAGTTCTCAGAGCCAGCCCCAGCATTTT.

The gene calls are TRBV28 and TRBJ2-1; 10 positions agree with TRBD2. J gave up 1 base and V 10 bases, and 7 bases lay outside the gene matches. The CDR3 covers 15 residues. CDR1 is MDHEN, CDR2 SYDVKM, per germline. The CDR3 bases are TGTGCCACCGTAAGCGGGAGGGGGTCCTACAATGAGCAGTTCTTC. Protein sequence: CATVSGRGSYNEQFF. Using reference TRBV28 and TRBJ2-1 for the parts outside the CDR3, the full variable domain is DVKVTQSSRYLVKRTGEKVFLECVQDMDHENMFWYRQDPGLGLRLIYFSYDVKMKEKGDIPEGYSVSREKKERFSLILESASTNQTSMYLCATVSGRGSYNEQFFGPGTRLTVL.

The rearrangement joins TRBV4-1 to TRBJ1-2; D remains ambiguous. With 0 bases removed from V and 4 bases from J, the gap between germline ends came to 12 bases. CDR3 length: 15 residues. Germline CDR1 MGHRA, CDR2 YSYEKL. This chain's CDR3 is CASSQDSSGVYGYTF. CDR3 DNA: TGCGCCAGCAGCCAAGATTCGAGCGGTGTCTATGGCTACACCTTC.

The V gene is TRBV28, the J gene TRBJ1-6; possible D gene TRBD1, 5 bases. V dropped 4 bases and J dropped 5 bases, with 15 bases sitting between them. The CDR3 is 16 residues long. The V gene's germline CDR1 is MDHEN and CDR2 SYDVKM. Written as DNA, the CDR3 is TGTGCCAGCAGTTCACCGGGGGTAGAGAATAATTCACCCCTCCACTTT. It is translated as CASSSPGVENNSPLHF.

The V call is TRBV28, the J call TRBJ1-6; D gene uncertain. The germline V gene encodes CDR1 MDHEN and CDR2 SYDVKM. The V end lost 1 base, the J end lost 0 bases, and 10 bases lay between the germline ends. CDR3 length equals 17 residues. The CDR3 nucleotides are TGTGCCAGCAGTTTATTATTCTCGAGCTCCTATAATTCACCCCTCCACTTT. Its translation: CASSLLFSSSYNSPLHF.